The 22 T cell receptor beta chains listed next were all sequenced from one sample in a study of ipilimumab plus nivolumab after autologous stem cell transplantation. Libraries were prepared by immunoSEQ multiplex PCR; TCRdb keeps only in-frame clonotypes and omits some of them. The sample includes over 75,000 clones, 75% to 85% of them seen just once. The source material was PBMCs, sampled in a trial of ipilimumab plus nivolumab as post-transplant consolidation. Receptor source: a male donor with diffuse large B-cell lymphoma.

This rearrangement joins TRBV27 to TRBJ2-5, with D hard to call. Germline V gene sequence: CDR1 MNHEY, CDR2 SMNVEV (reference sequence). The CDR3 is 14 amino acids. With 2 bases removed from V and 5 bases from J, the gap between germline ends came to 12 bases. The CDR3: CASSLRVHGETQYF. Written as DNA, the CDR3 is TGTGCCAGCAGTTTACGGGTGCACGGGGAGACCCAGTACTTC.

This sequence joins TRBV6-1 and TRBJ2-7, with D unclear. The ends were cut back, 3 bases at V and 4 bases at J, with 4 bases in the middle. The CDR3 runs to 11 residues. CDR1 is MNHNS, CDR2 SASEGT, per germline. Written as DNA, the CDR3 is TGTGCCAGCAGTGATATTTACGAGCAGTACTTC. Amino acid sequence: CASSDIYEQYF.

The gene calls are TRBV30 and TRBJ1-2; a weak D match, TRBD1 (6 bases). From germline, CDR1 is GTSNPN and CDR2 SVGIG (reference sequence). The CDR3 loop spans 14 amino acids. V was shortened by 3 bases and J by 2 bases, with 13 bases between the two germline ends. The CDR3 DNA reads TGTGCCTGGAGCCGGGGGGCCACCAACTATGGCTACACCTTC. The encoded protein is CAWSRGATNYGYTF.

This chain's CDR3 is CASSPLQGSYNEQFF. The CDR3 region has the DNA TGTGCCAGCAGTCCCCTCCAGGGCTCCTACAATGAGCAGTTCTTC. This chain uses TRBV7-3 with TRBJ2-1, with D tentatively TRBD1 (5 bases). The CDR3 is 15 amino acids. Germline lookup yields CDR1 SGHTA and CDR2 FQGTGA. V gave up 6 bases and J gave up 0 bases, with 12 bases separating them.

The chain links TRBV7-9 to TRBJ2-7, with D possibly matching TRBD1 (6 bases). From germline, CDR1 is SEHNR and CDR2 FQNEAQ (reference sequence). Trimming removed 6 bases from V and 5 bases from J, with 17 bases in between. The CDR3 has 14 amino acids. CDR3: CASSKQGRSNEQYF. Written as DNA, the CDR3 is TGTGCCAGCAGTAAGCAGGGGAGAAGTAACGAGCAGTACTTC.

This clone has more than one count but fewer than ten. The rearrangement joins TRBV15 to TRBJ1-5; a possible D gene is TRBD1 (5 bases). Trimming cost V 4 bases and J 0 bases, with 10 bases left between them. The length of the CDR3 is 15 residues. Germline lookup yields CDR1 LNHNV and CDR2 YYDKDF (reference sequence). CDR3 nucleotide sequence: TGTGCCACCAGCATCCAGGGACCTAGCAATCAGCCCCAGCATTTT. Its translation: CATSIQGPSNQPQHF.

This chain connects TRBV2 to TRBJ2-2; 9 bases agree with TRBD2. Germline trimming cut 6 bases from V and 0 bases from J; bases unmatched to any gene: 5. This CDR3 is built from 16 residues. Per the germline V gene, CDR1 is SNHLY and CDR2 is FYNNEI. The CDR3 region has the DNA TGTGCCAGCAGCACCAGCGGGGGGACGAACACCGGGGAGCTGTTTTTT. It encodes CASSTSGGTNTGELFF.

This sequence joins TRBV30 and TRBJ2-7, with D possibly called TRBD1 or TRBD2 (6 bases each). Germline-derived CDR1 and CDR2 are GTSNPN and SVGIG (reference sequence). This CDR3 is 14 amino acids long. The germline V and J ends were trimmed by 1 base and 3 bases, with 13 bases remaining between them. The CDR3: CAWSDRGRLYEQYF. The CDR3, as DNA: TGTGCCTGGAGTGATCGGGGGCGTCTCTACGAGCAGTACTTC.

The chain has TRBV2 and TRBJ2-1; D tentatively fits TRBD1 or TRBD2 (6 bases each). Germline CDR1 reads SNHLY; CDR2 reads FYNNEI. CDR3 length: 13 amino acids. Trimming took 8 bases from V and 14 from J, leaving 22 bases between them. This chain's CDR3 is CASESEVGGSEFF. The CDR3 nucleotides are TGTGCCAGCGAAAGTGAAGTGGGGGGCTCGGAGTTCTTC.

The V call is TRBV2, the J call TRBJ2-2; 7 bases are shared with TRBD1. The J segment lost 0 bases and the V segment lost 5 bases, leaving 3 bases of the junction unmatched. Germline V gene sequence: CDR1 SNHLY, CDR2 FYNNEI. This CDR3 spans 15 amino acids. The CDR3 nucleotides are TGTGCCAGCAGTATAGACAGGGCGAACACCGGGGAGCTGTTTTTT. It encodes CASSIDRANTGELFF.

CDR3 loop: CASRGRVGETQYF. Here the CDR3 DNA reads TGTGCCAGTAGGGGCAGGGTAGGAGAGACCCAGTACTTC. V is TRBV19 and J is TRBJ2-5; weak D call: TRBD1 (5 bases). Germline values: CDR1 LNHDA, CDR2 SQIVND (reference sequence). V gave up 6 bases and J gave up 4 bases, with 12 bases separating them. The CDR3 has 13 residues.

This chain joins TRBV7-9 and TRBJ2-7; 7 nucleotides align to TRBD1. After removal of 4 bases from V and 6 bases from J, the junction contained 9 bases not matched to a gene. This CDR3 contains 14 residues. The V gene's germline CDR1 is SEHNR and CDR2 FQNEAQ (reference sequence). The CDR3 region is CASSSSGQLTEQYF. The CDR3 DNA follows: TGTGCCAGCAGCTCTTCGGGACAGCTTACCGAGCAGTACTTC.

The chain recombines TRBV7-9 with TRBJ2-5, with D hard to call. The J call is doubtful: the DNA matches TRBJ2-7 better. This CDR3 comprises 13 residues. Germline V gene lookup returns CDR1 SEHNR and CDR2 FQNEAQ (reference sequence). The CDR3 nucleotides read TGTGCCAGCAGCCTAGATATTCGCTACGAGCAGTACTTC. Residues: CASSLDIRYEQYF.

The chain combines TRBV28 with TRBJ1-1; 8 nucleotides match TRBD1. The CDR3 loop spans 15 amino acids. V shed 6 bases, J shed 1 base, and the junction held 7 bases outside the gene matches. Per germline, CDR1 MDHEN and CDR2 SYDVKM. The CDR3 DNA is TGTGCCAGCAGCCCAGGGGGCAGCAAGAACACTGAAGCTTTCTTT. Translated, it gives CASSPGGSKNTEAFF.

This chain joins TRBV14 and TRBJ1-1; unclear D gene. The length of the CDR3 is 15 residues. V was clipped by 7 bases and J by 1 base, with 16 bases between them. From germline, CDR1 is SGHDN and CDR2 FVKESK. CDR3 sequence: CASTGPKTPNTEAFF. CDR3 bases: TGTGCCAGCACCGGGCCGAAGACACCGAACACTGAAGCTTTCTTT.

J is TRBJ2-2 and V is TRBV19; D may be TRBD2 (5 bases). Trimming removed 5 bases at V and 3 bases at J, with 10 bases between. The germline gives CDR1 LNHDA, CDR2 SQIVND (reference sequence). This CDR3 is 14 amino acids long. Here the CDR3 reads CASSLPGYTGELFF. The CDR3 coding sequence is TGTGCCAGTAGTCTGCCGGGGTACACCGGGGAGCTGTTTTTT.

The chain carries TRBV5-1 and TRBJ2-1; maybe TRBD1 (6 bases). Trimming took 4 bases from V and 8 from J, leaving 22 bases between them. CDR3 length: 16 amino acids. Germline lookup yields CDR1 SGHRS and CDR2 YFSETQ. The CDR3 DNA sequence: TGCGCCAGCAGCGCAGGGACATCCGATAAGTTCGATGAGCAGTTCTTC. Its protein is CASSAGTSDKFDEQFF. The full variable domain, with the rest looked up from reference TRBV5-1 and TRBJ2-1, is KAGVTQTPRYLIKTRGQQVTLSCSPISGHRSVSWYQQTPGQGLQFLFEYFSETQRNKGNFPGRFSGRQFSNSRSEMNVSTLELGDSALYLCASSAGTSDKFDEQFFGPGTRLTVL.

The CDR3 sequence is CASRITLAGAGTDTQYF. CDR3 nucleotide sequence: TGTGCCAGCAGGATTACCTTAGCGGGGGCGGGCACAGATACGCAGTATTTT. This rearrangement joins TRBV2 to TRBJ2-3; 9 nucleotides agree with TRBD2. The germline gives CDR1 SNHLY, CDR2 FYNNEI. V lost 6 bases and J lost 1; bases outside the gene matches: 11. The CDR3 contains 17 residues.

This chain links TRBV5-4 with TRBJ2-1; a possible D gene is TRBD1 (5 bases). Germline-derived CDR1 and CDR2 are SGHNT and YYREEE (reference sequence). The CDR3 has 13 amino acids. V lost 1 base and J lost 3, with 5 bases in between. CDR3 amino acids: CASSLQGYNEQFF. Written as DNA, the CDR3 is TGTGCCAGCAGCTTGCAGGGCTACAATGAGCAGTTCTTC. The full variable domain, rest sourced from reference TRBV5-4 and TRBJ2-1, is ETGVTQSPTHLIKTRGQQVTLRCSSQSGHNTVSWYQQALGQGPQFIFQYYREEENGRGNFPPRFSGLQFPNYSSELNVNALELDDSALYLCASSLQGYNEQFFGPGTRLTVL.

The chain uses TRBV6-5 and TRBJ2-3, with a weak D call TRBD1 (6 bases). CDR1 and CDR2 from the germline V gene are MNHEY and SVGAGI. V was trimmed by 5 bases and J by 1 base, leaving 10 bases between them. This CDR3 is built from 14 residues. CDR3 in DNA: TGTGCCAGCAGTCAGGGGTTCGGCACAGATACGCAGTATTTT. As protein: CASSQGFGTDTQYF.

This clone showed up just a few times. This chain connects TRBV19 to TRBJ1-5; the D is unclear. Trimming took off 8 bases at V and 4 bases at J, with 12 bases between the two ends. The CDR3 covers 13 residues. CDR1 LNHDA and CDR2 SQIVND come from the germline V gene (reference sequence). CDR3 loop: CASRMGSNQPQHF. In DNA, the CDR3 is TGTGCCAGTCGCATGGGTTCGAATCAGCCCCAGCATTTT. Variable domain in full (rest from reference TRBV19 and TRBJ1-5): DGGITQSPKYLFRKEGQNVTLSCEQNLNHDAMYWYRQDPGQGLRLIYYSQIVNDFQKGDIAEGYSVSREKKESFPLTVTSAQKNPTAFYLCASRMGSNQPQHFGDGTRLSIL.

In this sample, this clone turned up once. The CDR3 nucleotides are TGTGCCAGCAGTTTTGGTTTCGGAAGGGGACAGTCCTACGAGCAGTACTTC. As protein: CASSFGFGRGQSYEQYF. V is TRBV27 and J is TRBJ2-7; 7 nucleotides align to TRBD1. Germline assignment: CDR1 MNHEY and CDR2 SMNVEV (reference sequence). Losses at the gene ends were 3 bases for V and 1 base for J; bases not matched to a gene: 12. The CDR3 spans 17 residues.